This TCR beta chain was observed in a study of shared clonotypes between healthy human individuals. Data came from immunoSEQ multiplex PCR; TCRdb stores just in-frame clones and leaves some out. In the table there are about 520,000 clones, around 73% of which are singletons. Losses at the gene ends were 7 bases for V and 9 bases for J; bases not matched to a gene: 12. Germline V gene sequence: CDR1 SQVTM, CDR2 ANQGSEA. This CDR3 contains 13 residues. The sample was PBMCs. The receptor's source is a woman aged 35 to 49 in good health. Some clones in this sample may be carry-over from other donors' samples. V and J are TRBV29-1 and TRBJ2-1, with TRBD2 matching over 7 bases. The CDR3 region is CSAESGLPLEQFF. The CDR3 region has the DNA TGCAGCGCCGAATCGGGACTACCTCTTGAGCAGTTCTTC.